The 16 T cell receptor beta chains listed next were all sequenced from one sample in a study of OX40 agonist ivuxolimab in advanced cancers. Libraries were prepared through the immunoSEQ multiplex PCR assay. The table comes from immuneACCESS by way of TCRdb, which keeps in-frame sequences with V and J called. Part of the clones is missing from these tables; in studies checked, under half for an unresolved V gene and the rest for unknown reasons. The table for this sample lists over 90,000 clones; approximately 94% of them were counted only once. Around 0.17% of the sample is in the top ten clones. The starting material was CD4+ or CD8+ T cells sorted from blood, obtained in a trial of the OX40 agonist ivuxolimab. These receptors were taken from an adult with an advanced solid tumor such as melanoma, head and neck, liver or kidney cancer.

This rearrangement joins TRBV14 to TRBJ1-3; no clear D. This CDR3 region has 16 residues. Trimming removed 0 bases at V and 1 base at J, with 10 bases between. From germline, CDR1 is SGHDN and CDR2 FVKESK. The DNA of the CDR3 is TGTGCCAGCAGCCAAGAGGGCCGGACGTCTGGAAACACCATATATTTT. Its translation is CASSQEGRTSGNTIYF.

The CDR3 DNA reads as TGTGCCAGTAGTATATGGTCCCAGGGACAAACTGTAAGTGATACGCAGTATTTT. As protein: CASSIWSQGQTVSDTQYF. J is TRBJ2-3 and V is TRBV19, with D possibly matching TRBD1 (6 bases). Germline CDR1 reads LNHDA; CDR2 reads SQIVND (reference sequence). Trimming removed 2 bases at V and 6 bases at J, with 24 bases between. The CDR3 contains 18 residues.

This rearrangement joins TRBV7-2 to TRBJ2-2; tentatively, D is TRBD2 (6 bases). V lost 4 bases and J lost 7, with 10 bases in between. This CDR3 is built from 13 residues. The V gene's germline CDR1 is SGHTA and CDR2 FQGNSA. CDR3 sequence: CASSSRGYGELFF. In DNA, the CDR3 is TGTGCCAGCAGCTCTCGGGGGTACGGGGAGCTGTTTTTT.

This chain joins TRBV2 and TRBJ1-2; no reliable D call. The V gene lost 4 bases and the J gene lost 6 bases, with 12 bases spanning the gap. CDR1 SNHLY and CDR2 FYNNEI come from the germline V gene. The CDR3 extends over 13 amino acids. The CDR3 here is CASSVRVFDGYTF. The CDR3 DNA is TGTGCCAGCAGTGTAAGGGTTTTCGATGGCTACACCTTC.

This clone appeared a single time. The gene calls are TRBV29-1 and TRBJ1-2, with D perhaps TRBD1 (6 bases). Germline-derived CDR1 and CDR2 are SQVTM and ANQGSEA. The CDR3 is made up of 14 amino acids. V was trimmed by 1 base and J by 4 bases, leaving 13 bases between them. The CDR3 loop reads CSVEGPAGVYGYTF. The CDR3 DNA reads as TGCAGCGTTGAAGGACCCGCAGGGGTCTATGGCTACACCTTC.

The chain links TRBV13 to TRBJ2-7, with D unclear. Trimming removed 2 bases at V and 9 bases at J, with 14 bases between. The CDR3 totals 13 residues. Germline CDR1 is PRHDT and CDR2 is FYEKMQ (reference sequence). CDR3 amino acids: CASSLNMADAQYF. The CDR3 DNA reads TGTGCCAGCAGCTTAAATATGGCAGACGCGCAGTACTTC.

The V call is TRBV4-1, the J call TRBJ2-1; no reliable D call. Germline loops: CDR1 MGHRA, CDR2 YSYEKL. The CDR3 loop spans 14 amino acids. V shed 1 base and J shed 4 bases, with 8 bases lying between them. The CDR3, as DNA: TGCGCCAGCAGCCAAGGTCTGGGGTACAATGAGCAGTTCTTC. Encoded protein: CASSQGLGYNEQFF.

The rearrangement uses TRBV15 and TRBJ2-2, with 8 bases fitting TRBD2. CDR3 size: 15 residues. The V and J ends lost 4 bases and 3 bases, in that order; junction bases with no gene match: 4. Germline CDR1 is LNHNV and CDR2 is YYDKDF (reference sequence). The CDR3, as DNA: TGTGCCACCAGCAAAAGCGGGGGCGACACCGGGGAGCTGTTTTTT. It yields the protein CATSKSGGDTGELFF.

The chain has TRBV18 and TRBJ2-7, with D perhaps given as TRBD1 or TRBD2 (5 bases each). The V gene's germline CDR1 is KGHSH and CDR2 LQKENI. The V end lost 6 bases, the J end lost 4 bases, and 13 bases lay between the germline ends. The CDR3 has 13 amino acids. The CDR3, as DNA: TGTGCCAGCTCTCAACTAGGGGAGTACGAGCAGTACTTC. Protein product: CASSQLGEYEQYF.

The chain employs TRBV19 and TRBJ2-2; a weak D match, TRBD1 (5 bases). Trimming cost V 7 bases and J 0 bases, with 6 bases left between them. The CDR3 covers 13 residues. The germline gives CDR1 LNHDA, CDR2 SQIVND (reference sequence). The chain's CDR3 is CASKGTNTGELFF. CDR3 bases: TGTGCCAGTAAGGGGACGAACACCGGGGAGCTGTTTTTT.

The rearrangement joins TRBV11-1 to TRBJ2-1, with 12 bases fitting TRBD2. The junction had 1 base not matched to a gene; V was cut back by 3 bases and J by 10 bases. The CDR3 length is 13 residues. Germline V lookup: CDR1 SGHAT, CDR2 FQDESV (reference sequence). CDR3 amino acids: CASSFGLAGEQFF. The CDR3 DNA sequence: TGTGCCAGCAGCTTCGGACTAGCGGGAGAGCAGTTCTTC.

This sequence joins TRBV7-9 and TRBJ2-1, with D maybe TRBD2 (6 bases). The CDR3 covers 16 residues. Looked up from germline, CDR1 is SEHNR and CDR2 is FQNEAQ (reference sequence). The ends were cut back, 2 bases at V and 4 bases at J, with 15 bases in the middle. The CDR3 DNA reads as TGTGCCAGCAGCTTAATCGTACTAGCCGTTTACAATGAGCAGTTCTTC. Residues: CASSLIVLAVYNEQFF.

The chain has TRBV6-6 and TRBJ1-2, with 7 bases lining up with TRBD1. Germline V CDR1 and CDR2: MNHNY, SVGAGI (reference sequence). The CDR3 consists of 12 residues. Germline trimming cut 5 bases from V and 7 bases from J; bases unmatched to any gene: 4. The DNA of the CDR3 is TGTGCCAGCAGTGACAGGGCGGGTGGCTACACCTTC. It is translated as CASSDRAGGYTF.

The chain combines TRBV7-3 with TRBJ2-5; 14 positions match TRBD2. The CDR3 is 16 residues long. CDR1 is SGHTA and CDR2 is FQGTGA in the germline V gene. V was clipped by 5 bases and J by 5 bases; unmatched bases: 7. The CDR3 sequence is CASSAGTSGSLETQYF. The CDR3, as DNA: TGTGCCAGCAGCGCCGGGACTAGCGGGAGTCTGGAGACCCAGTACTTC.

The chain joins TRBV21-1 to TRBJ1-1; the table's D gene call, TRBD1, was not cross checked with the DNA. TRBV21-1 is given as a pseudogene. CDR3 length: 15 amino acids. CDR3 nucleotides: TGTGCCAGCAGCAAAGTGGGCATTATGAACACTGAAGCTTTCTTT. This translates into CASSKVGIMNTEAFF.

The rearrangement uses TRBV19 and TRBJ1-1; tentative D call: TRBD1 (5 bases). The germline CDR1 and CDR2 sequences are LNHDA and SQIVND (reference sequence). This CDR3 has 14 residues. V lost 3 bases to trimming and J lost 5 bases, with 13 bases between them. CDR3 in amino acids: CASSIWPRGTEAFF. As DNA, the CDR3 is TGTGCCAGTAGTATCTGGCCCCGGGGGACTGAAGCTTTCTTT.